The present T cell receptor (beta chain) was sequenced within a study of control samples from healthy donors and cancer patients. Clones were read by immunoSEQ multiplex PCR, and TCRdb kept only the in-frame ones, dropping some. The top ten clones hold around a tenth of a sample with 50,000 or so clones, roughly 80% of them seen once. This CDR3 region has 13 residues. Trimming cost V 4 bases and J 5 bases, with 14 bases left between them. Germline-derived CDR1 and CDR2 are SQVTM and ANQGSEA. The receptor comes from a man in his 70s in good health. The chain has TRBV29-1 and TRBJ2-5, with D perhaps assigned TRBD1 or TRBD2 (5 bases each). The sequencing input was blood. CDR3 nucleotides: TGCAGCGTTGGGTCGAGGGGTGGGGAGACCCAGTACTTC. The encoded protein is CSVGSRGGETQYF. Looking up the rest from reference TRBV29-1 and TRBJ2-5 gives the full variable domain: SAVISQKPSRDICQRGTSLTIQCQVDSQVTMMFWYRQQPGQSLTLIATANQGSEATYESGFVIDKFPISRPNLTFSTLTVSNMSPEDSSIYLCSVGSRGGETQYFGPGTRLLVL.